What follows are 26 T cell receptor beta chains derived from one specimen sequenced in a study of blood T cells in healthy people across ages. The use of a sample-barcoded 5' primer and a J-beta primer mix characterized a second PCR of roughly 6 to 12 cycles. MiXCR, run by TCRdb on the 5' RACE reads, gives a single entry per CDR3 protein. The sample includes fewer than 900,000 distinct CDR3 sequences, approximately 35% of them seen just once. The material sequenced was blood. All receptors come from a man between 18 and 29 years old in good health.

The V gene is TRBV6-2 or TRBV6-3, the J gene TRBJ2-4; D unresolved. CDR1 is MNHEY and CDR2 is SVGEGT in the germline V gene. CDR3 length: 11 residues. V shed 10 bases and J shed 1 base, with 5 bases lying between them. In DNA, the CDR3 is TGTGCCATAGGGGCCAAAAACATTCAGTACTTC. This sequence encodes CAIGAKNIQYF.

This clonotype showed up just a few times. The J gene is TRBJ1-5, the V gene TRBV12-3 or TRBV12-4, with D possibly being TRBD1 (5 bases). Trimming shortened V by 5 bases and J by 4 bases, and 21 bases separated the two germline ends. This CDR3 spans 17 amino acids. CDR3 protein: CASSLSAGTAGNQPQHF. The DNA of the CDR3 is TGTGCCAGCAGTCTTTCGGCCGGGACGGCGGGAAATCAGCCCCAGCATTTT.

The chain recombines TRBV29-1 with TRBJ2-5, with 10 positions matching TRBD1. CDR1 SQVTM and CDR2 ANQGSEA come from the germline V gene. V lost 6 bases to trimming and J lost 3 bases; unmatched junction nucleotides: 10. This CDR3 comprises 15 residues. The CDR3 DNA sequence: TGCAGCGTCGAGACGGCGGGGACAGGGGAAGAGACCCAGTACTTC. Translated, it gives CSVETAGTGEETQYF.

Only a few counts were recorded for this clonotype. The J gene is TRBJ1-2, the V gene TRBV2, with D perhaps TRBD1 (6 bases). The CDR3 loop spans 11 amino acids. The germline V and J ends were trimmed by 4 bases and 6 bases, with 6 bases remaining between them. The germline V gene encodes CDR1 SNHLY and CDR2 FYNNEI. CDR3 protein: CASSGDNGYTF. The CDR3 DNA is TGTGCCAGCAGTGGGGACAATGGCTACACCTTC.

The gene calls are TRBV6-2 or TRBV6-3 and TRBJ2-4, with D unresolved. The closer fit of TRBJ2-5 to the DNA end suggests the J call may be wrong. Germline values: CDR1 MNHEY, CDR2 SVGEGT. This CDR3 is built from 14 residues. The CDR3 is CASSYIGLQETQYF. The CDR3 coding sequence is TGTGCCAGCAGTTACATAGGCCTGCAAGAGACCCAGTACTTC.

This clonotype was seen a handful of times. The DNA of the CDR3 is TGTGCCAGCAGCTCCGACCGACAGTATAGCAATCAGCCCCAGCATTTT. This sequence encodes CASSSDRQYSNQPQHF. The J gene is TRBJ1-5, the V gene TRBV5-8, with D possibly TRBD1 on 5 matching bases. V lost 3 bases, J lost 0 bases, and 13 bases lay in between. The CDR3 length is 16 residues. Germline CDR1 reads SGHTS; CDR2 reads YDEGEE.

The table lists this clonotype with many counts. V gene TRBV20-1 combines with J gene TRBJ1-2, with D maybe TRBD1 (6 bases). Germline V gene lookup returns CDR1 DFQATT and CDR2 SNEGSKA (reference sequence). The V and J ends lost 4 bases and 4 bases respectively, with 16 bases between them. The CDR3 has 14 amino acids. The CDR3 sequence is CSATMTGQLYGYTF. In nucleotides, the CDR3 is TGCAGTGCTACGATGACAGGCCAACTCTATGGCTACACCTTC.

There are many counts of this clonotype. The CDR3 bases are TGTGCCAGCAGTTTATCGGAGCAGTACTTC. Translation: CASSLSEQYF. V gene TRBV12-3 or TRBV12-4 combines with J gene TRBJ2-5; no reliable D call. The CDR3 length is 10 residues. V was pared by 2 bases and J by 11 bases, with 6 bases between.

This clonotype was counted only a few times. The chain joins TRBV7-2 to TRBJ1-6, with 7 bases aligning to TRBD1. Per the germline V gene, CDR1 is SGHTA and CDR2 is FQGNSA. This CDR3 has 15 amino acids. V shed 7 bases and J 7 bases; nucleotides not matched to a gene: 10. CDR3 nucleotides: TGTGCCAGCAACCTAAGGGGGCAGGGCAATTCACCCCTCCACTTT. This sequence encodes CASNLRGQGNSPLHF.

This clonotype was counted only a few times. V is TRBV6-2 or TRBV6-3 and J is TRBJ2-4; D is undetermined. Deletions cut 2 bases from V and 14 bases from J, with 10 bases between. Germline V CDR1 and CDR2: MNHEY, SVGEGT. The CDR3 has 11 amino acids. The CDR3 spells CASSYQRTKYF. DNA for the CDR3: TGTGCCAGCAGTTACCAAAGGACGAAGTACTTC.

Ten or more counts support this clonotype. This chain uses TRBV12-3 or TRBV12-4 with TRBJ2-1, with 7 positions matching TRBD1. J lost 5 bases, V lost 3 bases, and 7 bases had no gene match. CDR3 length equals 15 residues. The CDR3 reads CASSFRTGGNNEQFF. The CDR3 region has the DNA TGTGCCAGCAGTTTTCGGACAGGCGGCAACAATGAGCAGTTCTTC.

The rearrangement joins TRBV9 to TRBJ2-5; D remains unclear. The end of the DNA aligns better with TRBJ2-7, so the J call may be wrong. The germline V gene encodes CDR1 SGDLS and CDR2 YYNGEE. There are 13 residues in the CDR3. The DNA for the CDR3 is TGTGCCAGCAGCCCCCTGACCCGGGACGAGCAGTACTTC. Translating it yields CASSPLTRDEQYF.

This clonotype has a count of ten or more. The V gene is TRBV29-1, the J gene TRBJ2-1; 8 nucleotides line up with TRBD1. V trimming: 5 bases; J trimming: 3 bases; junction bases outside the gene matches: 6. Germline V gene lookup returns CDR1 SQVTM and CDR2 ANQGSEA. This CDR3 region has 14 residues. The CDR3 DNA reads TGCAGCGTTAAGACAGGGGCCCTCTACAATGAGCAGTTCTTC. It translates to CSVKTGALYNEQFF.

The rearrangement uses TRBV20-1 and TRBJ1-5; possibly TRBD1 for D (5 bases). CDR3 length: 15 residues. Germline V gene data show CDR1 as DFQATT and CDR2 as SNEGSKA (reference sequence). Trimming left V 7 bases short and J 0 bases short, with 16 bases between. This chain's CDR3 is CSVPVGGYSNQPQHF. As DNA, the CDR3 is TGCAGTGTCCCGGTGGGGGGATATAGCAATCAGCCCCAGCATTTT.

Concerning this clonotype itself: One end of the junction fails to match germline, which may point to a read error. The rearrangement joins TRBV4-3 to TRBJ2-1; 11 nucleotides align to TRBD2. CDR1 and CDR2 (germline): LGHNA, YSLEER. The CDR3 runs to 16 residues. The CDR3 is CASSQVASGGYNKQFF. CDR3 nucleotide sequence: TGCGCCAGCAGCCAAGTCGCTAGCGGGGGGTACAATAAGCAGTTCTTC.

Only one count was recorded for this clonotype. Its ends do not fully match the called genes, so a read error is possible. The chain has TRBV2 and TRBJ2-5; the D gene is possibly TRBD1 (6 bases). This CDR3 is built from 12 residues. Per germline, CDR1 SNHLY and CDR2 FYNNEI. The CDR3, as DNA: TGTGCCAGCAGAGAAGACAGGGAGACCCAGTACTTC. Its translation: CASREDRETQYF.

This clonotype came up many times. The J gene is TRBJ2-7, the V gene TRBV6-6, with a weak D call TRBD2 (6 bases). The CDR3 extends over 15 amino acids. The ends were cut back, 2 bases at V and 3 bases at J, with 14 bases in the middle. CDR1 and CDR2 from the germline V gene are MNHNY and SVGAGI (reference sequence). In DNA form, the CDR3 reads TGTGCCAGCAGTTACGGTTCGGGGGAGATCTACGAGCAGTACTTC. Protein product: CASSYGSGEIYEQYF.

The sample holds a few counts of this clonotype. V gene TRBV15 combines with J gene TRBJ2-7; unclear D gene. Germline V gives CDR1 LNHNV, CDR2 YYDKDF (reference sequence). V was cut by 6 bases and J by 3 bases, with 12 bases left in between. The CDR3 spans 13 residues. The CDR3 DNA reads TGTGCCACCAGTAGAAACACTGGCTACGAGCAGTACTTC. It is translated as CATSRNTGYEQYF.

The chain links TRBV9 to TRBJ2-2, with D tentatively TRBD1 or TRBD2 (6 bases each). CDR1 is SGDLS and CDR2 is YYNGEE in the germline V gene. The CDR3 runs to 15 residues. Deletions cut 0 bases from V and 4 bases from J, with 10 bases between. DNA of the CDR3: TGTGCCAGCAGCGTAGAGGGGGGCTCCACCGGGGAGCTGTTTTTT. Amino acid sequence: CASSVEGGSTGELFF.

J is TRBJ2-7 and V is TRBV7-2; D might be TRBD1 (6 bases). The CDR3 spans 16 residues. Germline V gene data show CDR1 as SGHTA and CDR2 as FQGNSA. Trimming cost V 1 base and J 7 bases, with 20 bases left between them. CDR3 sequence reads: CASSLVFSSQGGEQYF. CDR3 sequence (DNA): TGTGCCAGCAGCTTAGTATTCTCCTCACAGGGTGGTGAGCAGTACTTC.

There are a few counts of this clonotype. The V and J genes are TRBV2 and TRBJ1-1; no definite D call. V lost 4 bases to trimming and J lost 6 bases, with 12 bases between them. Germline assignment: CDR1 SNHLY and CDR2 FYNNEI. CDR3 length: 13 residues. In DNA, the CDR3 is TGTGCCAGCAGTGTAACGAGGGCCCCTGAAGCTTTCTTT. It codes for CASSVTRAPEAFF.

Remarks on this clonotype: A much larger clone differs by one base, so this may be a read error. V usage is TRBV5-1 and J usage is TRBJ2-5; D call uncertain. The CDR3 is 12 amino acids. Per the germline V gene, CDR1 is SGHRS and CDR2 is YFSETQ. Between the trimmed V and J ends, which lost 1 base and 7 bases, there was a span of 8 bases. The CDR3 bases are TGCGCCAGCAGCTTGACATTCGGGACCCAGTACTTC. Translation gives CASSLTFGTQYF.

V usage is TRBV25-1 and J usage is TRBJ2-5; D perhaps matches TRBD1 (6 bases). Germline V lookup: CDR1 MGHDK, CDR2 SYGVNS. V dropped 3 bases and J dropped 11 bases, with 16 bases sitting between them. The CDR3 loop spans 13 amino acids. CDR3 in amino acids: CASSDRGQDEQYF. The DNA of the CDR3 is TGTGCCAGCAGTGACAGGGGCCAGGATGAGCAGTACTTC.

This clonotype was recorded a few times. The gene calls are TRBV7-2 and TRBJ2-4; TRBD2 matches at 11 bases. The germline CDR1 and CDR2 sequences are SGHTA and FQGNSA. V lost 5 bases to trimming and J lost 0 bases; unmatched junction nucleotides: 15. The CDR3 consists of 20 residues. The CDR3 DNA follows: TGTGCCAGCAGCACGCGGACTAGCGGGTTGGGAGAACTAGCCAAAAACATTCAGTACTTC. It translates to CASSTRTSGLGELAKNIQYF.

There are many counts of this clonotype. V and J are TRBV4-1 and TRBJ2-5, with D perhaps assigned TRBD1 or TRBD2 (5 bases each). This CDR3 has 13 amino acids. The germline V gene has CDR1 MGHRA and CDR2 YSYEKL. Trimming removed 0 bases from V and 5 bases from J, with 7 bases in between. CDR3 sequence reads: CASSQEEGETQYF. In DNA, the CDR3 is TGCGCCAGCAGCCAAGAAGAGGGGGAGACCCAGTACTTC.

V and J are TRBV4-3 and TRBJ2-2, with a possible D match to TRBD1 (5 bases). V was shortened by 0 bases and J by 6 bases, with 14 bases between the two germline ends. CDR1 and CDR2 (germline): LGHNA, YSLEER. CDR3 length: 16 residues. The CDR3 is CASSQDRRLGAGELFF. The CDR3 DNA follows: TGCGCCAGCAGCCAAGATAGAAGGCTAGGGGCCGGGGAGCTGTTTTTT.